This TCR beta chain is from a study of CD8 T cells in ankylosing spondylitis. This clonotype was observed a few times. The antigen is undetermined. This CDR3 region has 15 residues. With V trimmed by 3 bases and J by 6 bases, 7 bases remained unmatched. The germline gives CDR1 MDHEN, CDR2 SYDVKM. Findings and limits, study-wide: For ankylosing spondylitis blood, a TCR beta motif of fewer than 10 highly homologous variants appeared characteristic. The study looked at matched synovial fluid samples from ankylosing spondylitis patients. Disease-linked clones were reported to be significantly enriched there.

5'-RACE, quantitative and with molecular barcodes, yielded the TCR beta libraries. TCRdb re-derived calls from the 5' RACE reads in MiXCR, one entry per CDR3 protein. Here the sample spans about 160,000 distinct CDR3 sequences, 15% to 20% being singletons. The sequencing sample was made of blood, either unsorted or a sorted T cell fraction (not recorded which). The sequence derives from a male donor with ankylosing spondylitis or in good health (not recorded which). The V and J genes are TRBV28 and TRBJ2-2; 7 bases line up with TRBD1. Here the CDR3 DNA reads TGTGCCAGCAGTTTTAAAACAGGGGATCCCGGGGAGCTGTTTTTT. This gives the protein CASSFKTGDPGELFF. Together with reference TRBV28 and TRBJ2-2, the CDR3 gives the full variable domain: DVKVTQSSRYLVKRTGEKVFLECVQDMDHENMFWYRQDPGLGLRLIYFSYDVKMKEKGDIPEGYSVSREKKERFSLILESASTNQTSMYLCASSFKTGDPGELFFGEGSRLTVL.